A single sample gave rise to the 4 T cell receptor beta chains below, sequenced in a study of blood T cell repertoires in COVID-19. The data were produced by immunoSEQ multiplex PCR, yet TCRdb's version contains in-frame clones alone and is incomplete. The sample comprises around 120,000 clones, more than 60% of which are singletons, and roughly 2% rests with the top ten. Source material: peripheral blood. All receptors come from a woman in her 70s with acute or convalescent COVID-19.

The chain employs TRBV6-5 and TRBJ2-1, with a possible D match to TRBD1 (6 bases). Trimming removed 7 bases from V and 6 bases from J, with 16 bases in between. This CDR3 comprises 14 residues. Germline V gene lookup returns CDR1 MNHEY and CDR2 SVGAGI. Here the CDR3 reads CASTPTGTGNEQFF. The CDR3 bases are TGTGCCAGCACCCCGACAGGAACGGGCAATGAGCAGTTCTTC.

The genes are TRBV19 and TRBJ1-5; D is undetermined. CDR3 size: 14 residues. Trimming shortened V by 3 bases and J by 0 bases, and 6 bases separated the two germline ends. Germline CDR1 reads LNHDA; CDR2 reads SQIVND (reference sequence). The CDR3 loop is CASSMSHSNQPQHF. The CDR3 bases are TGTGCCAGTAGTATGTCCCATAGCAATCAGCCCCAGCATTTT. The full variable domain, rest sourced from reference TRBV19 and TRBJ1-5, is DGGITQSPKYLFRKEGQNVTLSCEQNLNHDAMYWYRQDPGQGLRLIYYSQIVNDFQKGDIAEGYSVSREKKESFPLTVTSAQKNPTAFYLCASSMSHSNQPQHFGDGTRLSIL.

The rearrangement uses TRBV12-5 and TRBJ2-5, with D unclear. V lost 2 bases and J lost 4, with 5 bases in between. In germline, CDR1 is LGHNT, CDR2 FRNRAP. The CDR3 runs 12 residues. CDR3 in DNA: TGTGCTAGTGGTTTGCTGGCAGAGACCCAGTACTTC. This gives the protein CASGLLAETQYF.

This chain connects TRBV11-2 to TRBJ1-4; a possible D gene is TRBD1 (5 bases). From germline, CDR1 is SGHAT and CDR2 FQNNGV. The CDR3 is made up of 14 amino acids. The V end was cut by 5 bases, the J end by 11 bases, with 18 bases between. The CDR3: CASSPGGSGAKLFF. For the CDR3, the DNA is TGTGCCAGCAGCCCGGGGGGGTCAGGAGCCAAACTGTTTTTT.